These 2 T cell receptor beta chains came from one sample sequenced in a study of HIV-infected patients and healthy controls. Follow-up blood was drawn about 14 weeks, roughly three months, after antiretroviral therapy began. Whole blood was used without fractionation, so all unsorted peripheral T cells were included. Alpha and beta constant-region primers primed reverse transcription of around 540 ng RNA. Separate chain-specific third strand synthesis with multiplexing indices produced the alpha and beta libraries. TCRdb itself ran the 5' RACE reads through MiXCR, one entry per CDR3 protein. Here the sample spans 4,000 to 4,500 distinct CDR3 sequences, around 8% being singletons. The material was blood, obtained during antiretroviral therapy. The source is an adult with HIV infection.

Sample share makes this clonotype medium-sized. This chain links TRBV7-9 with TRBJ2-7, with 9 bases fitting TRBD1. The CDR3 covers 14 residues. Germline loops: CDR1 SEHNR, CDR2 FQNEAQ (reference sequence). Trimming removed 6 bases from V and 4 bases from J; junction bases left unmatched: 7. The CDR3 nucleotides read TGTGCCAGCAGACCCGGGACAGGGCATTACGAGCAGTACTTC. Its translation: CASRPGTGHYEQYF. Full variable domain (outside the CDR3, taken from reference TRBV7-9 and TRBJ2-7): DTGVSQNPRHKITKRGQNVTFRCDPISEHNRLYWYRQTLGQGPEFLTYFQNEAQLEKSRLLSDRFSAERPKGSFSTLEIQRTEQGDSAMYLCASRPGTGHYEQYFGPGTRLTVT.

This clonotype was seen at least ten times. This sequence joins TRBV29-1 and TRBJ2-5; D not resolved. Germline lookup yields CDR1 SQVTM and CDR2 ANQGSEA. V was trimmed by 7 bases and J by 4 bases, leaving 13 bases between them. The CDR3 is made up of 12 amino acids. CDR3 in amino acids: CSACTGGETQYF. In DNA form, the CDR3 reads TGCAGCGCATGTACGGGCGGAGAGACCCAGTACTTC.